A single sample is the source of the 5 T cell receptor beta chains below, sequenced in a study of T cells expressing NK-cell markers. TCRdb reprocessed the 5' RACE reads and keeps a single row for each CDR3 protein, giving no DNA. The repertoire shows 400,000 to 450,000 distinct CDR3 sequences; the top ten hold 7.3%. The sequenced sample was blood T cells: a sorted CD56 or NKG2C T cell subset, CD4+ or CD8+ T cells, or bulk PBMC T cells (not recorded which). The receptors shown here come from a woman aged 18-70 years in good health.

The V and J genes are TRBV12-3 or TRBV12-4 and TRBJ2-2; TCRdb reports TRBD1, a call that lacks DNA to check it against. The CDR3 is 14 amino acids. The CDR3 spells CASSSQGRAGELFF.

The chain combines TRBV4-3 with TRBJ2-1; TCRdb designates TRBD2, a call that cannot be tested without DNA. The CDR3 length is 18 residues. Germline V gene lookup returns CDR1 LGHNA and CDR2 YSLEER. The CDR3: CASSQDGSGGAHYNEQFF.

The CDR3 here is CASSYRWNTGELFF. The genes are TRBV6-5 and TRBJ2-2. The CDR3 extends over 14 amino acids. The germline V gene has CDR1 MNHEY and CDR2 SVGAGI.

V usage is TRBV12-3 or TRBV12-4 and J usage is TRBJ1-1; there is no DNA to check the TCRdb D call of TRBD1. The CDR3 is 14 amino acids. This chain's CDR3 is CASSYGQENTEAFF.

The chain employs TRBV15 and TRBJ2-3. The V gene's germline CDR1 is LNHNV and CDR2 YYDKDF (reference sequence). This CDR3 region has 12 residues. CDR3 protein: CATSVFRDTQYF.